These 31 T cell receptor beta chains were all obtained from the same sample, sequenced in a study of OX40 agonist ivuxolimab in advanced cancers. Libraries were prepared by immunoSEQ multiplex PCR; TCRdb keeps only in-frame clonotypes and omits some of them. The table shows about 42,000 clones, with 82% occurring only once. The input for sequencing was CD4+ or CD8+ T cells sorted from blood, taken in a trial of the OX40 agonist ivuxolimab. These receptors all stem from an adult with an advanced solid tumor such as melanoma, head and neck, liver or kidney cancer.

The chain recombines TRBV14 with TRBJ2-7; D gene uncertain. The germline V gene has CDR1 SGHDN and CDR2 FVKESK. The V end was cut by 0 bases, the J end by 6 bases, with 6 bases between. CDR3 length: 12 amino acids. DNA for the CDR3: TGTGCCAGCAGCCAAGAAAGGGTCGAGCAGTACTTC. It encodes CASSQERVEQYF. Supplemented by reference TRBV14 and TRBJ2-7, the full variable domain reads EAGVTQFPSHSVIEKGQTVTLRCDPISGHDNLYWYRRVMGKEIKFLLHFVKESKQDESGMPNNRFLAERTGGTYSTLKVQPAELEDSGVYFCASSQERVEQYFGPGTRLTVT.

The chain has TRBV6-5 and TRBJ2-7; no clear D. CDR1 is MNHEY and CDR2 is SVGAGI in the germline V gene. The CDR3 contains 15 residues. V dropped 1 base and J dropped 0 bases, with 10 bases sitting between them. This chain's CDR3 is CASSYFSPSSYEQYF. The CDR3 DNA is TGTGCCAGCAGTTACTTCAGCCCGAGCTCCTACGAGCAGTACTTC.

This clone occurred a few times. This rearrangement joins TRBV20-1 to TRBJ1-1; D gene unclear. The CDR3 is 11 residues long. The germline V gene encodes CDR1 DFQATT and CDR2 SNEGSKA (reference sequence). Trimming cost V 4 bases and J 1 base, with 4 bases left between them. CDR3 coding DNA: TGCAGTGCTAATGGGAACACTGAAGCTTTCTTT. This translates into CSANGNTEAFF.

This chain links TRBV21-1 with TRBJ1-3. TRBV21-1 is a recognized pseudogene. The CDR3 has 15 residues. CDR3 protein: CASSKPRRAGNTIYF. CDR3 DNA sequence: TGTGCCAGCAGCAAACCCCGGAGGGCTGGAAACACCATATATTTT.

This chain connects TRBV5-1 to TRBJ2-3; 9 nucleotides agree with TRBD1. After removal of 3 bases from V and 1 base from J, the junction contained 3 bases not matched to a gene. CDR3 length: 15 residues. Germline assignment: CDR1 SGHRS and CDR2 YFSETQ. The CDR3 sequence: CASSSTGGRTDTQYF. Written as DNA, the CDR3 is TGCGCCAGCAGCTCGACAGGGGGACGCACAGATACGCAGTATTTT.

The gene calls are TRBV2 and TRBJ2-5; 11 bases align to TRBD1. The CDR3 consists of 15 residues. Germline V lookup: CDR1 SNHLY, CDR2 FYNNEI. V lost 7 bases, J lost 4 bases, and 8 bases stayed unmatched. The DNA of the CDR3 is TGTGCCAGCAACCAACTGGGACAGGGGGTAGAGACCCAGTACTTC. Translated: CASNQLGQGVETQYF.

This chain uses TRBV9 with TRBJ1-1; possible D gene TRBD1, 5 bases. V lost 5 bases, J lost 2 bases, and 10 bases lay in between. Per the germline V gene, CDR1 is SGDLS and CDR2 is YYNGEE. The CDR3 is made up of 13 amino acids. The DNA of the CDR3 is TGTGCCAGCAGTCCTCAGGGAAACACTGAAGCTTTCTTT. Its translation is CASSPQGNTEAFF.

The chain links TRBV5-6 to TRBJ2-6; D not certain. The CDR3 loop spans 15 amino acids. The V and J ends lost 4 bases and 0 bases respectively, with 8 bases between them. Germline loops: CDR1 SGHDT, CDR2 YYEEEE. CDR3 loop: CASSLSGSGANVLTF. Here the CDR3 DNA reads TGTGCCAGCAGCCTGTCGGGCTCTGGGGCCAACGTCCTGACTTTC.

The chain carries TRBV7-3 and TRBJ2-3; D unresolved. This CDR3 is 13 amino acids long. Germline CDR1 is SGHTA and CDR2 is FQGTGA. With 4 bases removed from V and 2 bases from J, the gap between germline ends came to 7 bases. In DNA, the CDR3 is TGTGCCAGCAGCTCCCTTGACACAGATACGCAGTATTTT. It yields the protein CASSSLDTDTQYF.

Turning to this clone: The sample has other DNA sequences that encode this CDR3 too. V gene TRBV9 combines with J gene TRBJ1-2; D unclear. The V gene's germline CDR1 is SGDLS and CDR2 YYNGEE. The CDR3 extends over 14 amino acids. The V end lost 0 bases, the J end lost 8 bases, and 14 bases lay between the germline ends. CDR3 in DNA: TGTGCCAGCAGCGTAGAGTCCAGGCAAGGGGGCTACACCTTC. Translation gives CASSVESRQGGYTF.

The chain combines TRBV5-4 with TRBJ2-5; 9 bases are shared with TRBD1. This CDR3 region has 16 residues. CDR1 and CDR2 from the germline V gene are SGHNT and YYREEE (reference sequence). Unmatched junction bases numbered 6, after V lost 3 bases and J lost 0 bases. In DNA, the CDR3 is TGTGCCAGCAGCTCCGGACAGGGGAGGTACCAAGAGACCCAGTACTTC. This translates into CASSSGQGRYQETQYF.

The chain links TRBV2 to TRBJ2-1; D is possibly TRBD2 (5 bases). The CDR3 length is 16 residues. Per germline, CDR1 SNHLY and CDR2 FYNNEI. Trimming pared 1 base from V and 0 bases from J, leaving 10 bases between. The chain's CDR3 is CASSEDGVPSYNEQFF. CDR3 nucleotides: TGTGCCAGCAGTGAAGACGGGGTCCCCTCCTACAATGAGCAGTTCTTC.

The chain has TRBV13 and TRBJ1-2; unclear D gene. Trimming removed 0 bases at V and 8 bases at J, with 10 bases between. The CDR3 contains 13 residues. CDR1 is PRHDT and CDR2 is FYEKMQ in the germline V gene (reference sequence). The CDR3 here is CASSLGGLGGYTF. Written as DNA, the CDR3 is TGTGCCAGCAGCTTAGGCGGACTCGGCGGCTACACCTTC.

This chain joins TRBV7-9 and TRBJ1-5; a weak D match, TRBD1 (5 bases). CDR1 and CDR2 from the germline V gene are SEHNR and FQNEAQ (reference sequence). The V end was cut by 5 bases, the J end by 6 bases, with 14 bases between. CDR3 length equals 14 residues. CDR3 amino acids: CASSAGTGGQPQHF. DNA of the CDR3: TGTGCCAGCAGCGCGGGTACCGGGGGTCAGCCCCAGCATTTT.

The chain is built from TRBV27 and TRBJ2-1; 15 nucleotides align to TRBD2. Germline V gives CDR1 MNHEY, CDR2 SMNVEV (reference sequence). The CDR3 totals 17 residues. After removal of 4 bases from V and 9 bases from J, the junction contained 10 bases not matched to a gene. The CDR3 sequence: CASSYNAGLAGGAEQFF. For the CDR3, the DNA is TGTGCCAGCAGTTATAACGCCGGACTAGCGGGAGGGGCTGAGCAGTTCTTC.

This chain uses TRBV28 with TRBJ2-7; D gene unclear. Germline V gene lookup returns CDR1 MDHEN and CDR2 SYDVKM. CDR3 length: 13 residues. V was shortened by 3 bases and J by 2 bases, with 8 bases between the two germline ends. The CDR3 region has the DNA TGTGCCAGCAGTTTGGGGATTACCTACGAGCAGTACTTC. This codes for CASSLGITYEQYF.

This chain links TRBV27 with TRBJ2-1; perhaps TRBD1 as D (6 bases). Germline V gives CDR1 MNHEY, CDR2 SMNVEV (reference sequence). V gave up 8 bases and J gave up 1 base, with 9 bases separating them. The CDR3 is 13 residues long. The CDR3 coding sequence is TGTGCCAGCGCCAGGGGATCCTACAATGAGCAGTTCTTC. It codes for CASARGSYNEQFF.

CDR3 amino acids: CASSPSGASTDTQYF. In DNA form, the CDR3 reads TGTGCCAGCAGCCCGAGTGGAGCTAGCACAGATACGCAGTATTTT. This sequence joins TRBV7-3 and TRBJ2-3; D is unclear. CDR1 is SGHTA, CDR2 FQGTGA, per germline. The CDR3 extends over 15 amino acids. V shed 5 bases and J shed 0 bases, with 12 bases lying between them.

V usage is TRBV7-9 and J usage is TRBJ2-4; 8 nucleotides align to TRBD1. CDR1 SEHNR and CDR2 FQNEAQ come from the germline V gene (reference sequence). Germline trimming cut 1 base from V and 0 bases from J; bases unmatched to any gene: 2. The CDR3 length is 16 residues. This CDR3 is CASSLVRGLAKNIQYF. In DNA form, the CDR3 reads TGTGCCAGCAGCTTAGTCAGGGGGCTAGCCAAAAACATTCAGTACTTC. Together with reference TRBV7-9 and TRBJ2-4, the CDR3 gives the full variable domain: DTGVSQNPRHKITKRGQNVTFRCDPISEHNRLYWYRQTLGQGPEFLTYFQNEAQLEKSRLLSDRFSAERPKGSFSTLEIQRTEQGDSAMYLCASSLVRGLAKNIQYFGAGTRLSVL.

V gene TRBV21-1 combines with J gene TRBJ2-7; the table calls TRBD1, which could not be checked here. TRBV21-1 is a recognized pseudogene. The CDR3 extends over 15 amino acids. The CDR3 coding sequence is TGTGCCAGCAGCAAAGGGCGGACAGGGACCTACGAGCAGTACTTC. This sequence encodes CASSKGRTGTYEQYF.

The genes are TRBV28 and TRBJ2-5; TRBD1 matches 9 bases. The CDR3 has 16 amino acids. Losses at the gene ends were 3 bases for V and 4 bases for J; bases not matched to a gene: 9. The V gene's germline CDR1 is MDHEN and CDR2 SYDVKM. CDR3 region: CASSLRGTGMIETQYF. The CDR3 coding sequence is TGTGCCAGCAGTTTGCGGGGGACAGGGATGATAGAGACCCAGTACTTC.

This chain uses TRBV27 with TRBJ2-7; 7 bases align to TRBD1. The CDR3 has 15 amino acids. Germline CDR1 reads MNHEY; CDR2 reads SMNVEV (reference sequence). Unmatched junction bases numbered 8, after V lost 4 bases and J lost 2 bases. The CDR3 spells CASSYLGTATYEQYF. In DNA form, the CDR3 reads TGTGCCAGCAGTTATCTCGGGACAGCAACCTACGAGCAGTACTTC.

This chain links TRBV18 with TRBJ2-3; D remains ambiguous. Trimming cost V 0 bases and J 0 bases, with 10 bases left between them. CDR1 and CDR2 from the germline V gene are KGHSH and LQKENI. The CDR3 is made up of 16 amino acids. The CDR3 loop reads CASSPPGMESTDTQYF. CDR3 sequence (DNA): TGTGCCAGCTCACCACCGGGAATGGAGAGCACAGATACGCAGTATTTT.

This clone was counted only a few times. In DNA form, the CDR3 reads TGTGCCAGCAGCCAACTGGGACTAGCGAACGGGGAGCTGTTTTTT. Translation gives CASSQLGLANGELFF. This rearrangement joins TRBV7-9 to TRBJ2-2; 10 bases fit TRBD2. The junction had 7 bases not matched to a gene; V was cut back by 5 bases and J by 7 bases. CDR3 length: 15 residues. The germline V gene encodes CDR1 SEHNR and CDR2 FQNEAQ (reference sequence).

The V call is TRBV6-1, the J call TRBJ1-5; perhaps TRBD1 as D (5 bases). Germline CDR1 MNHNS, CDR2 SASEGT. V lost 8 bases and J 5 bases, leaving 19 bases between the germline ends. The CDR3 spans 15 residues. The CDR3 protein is CASEGHQPGYQPQHF. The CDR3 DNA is TGTGCCAGCGAAGGACATCAACCCGGGTATCAGCCCCAGCATTTT.

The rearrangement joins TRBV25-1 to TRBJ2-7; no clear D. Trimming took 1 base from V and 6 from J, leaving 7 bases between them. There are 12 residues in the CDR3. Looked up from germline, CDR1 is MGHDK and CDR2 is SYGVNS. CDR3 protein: CASSESGSEQYF. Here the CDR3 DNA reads TGTGCCAGCAGTGAATCGGGCAGCGAGCAGTACTTC.

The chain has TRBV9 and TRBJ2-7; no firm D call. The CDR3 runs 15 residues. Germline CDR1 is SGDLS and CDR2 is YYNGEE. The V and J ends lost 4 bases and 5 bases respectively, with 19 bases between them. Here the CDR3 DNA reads TGTGCCAGCAGCAAAGGATTAGGGTTAGGCGACGAGCAGTACTTC. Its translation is CASSKGLGLGDEQYF.

The CDR3, as DNA: TGCGCCAGCAGTACACCGGGACAGGGGGCAAATGAGCAGTTCTTC. Translated: CASSTPGQGANEQFF. The V gene is TRBV4-3, the J gene TRBJ2-1; 12 positions agree with TRBD1. This CDR3 contains 15 residues. V shed 6 bases, J shed 7 bases, and the junction held 7 bases outside the gene matches. Germline CDR1 and CDR2: LGHNA and YSLEER.

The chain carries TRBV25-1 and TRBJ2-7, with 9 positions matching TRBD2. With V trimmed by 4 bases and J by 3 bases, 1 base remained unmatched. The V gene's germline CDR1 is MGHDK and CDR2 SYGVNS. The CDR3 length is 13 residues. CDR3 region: CASSGSGSYEQYF. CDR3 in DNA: TGTGCCAGCAGTGGTAGCGGGAGCTACGAGCAGTACTTC.

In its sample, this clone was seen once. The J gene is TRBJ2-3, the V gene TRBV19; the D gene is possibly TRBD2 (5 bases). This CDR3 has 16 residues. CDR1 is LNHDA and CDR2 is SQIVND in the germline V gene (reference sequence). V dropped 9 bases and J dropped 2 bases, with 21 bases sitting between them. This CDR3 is CASGEMGLGYTDTQYF. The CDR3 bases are TGTGCCAGCGGGGAGATGGGATTGGGATACACAGATACGCAGTATTTT.

In nucleotides, the CDR3 is TGTGCCAGCACCCCGGGACAGGGGCTCGAGGGCTACACCTTC. Amino acids: CASTPGQGLEGYTF. This chain joins TRBV13 and TRBJ1-2; TRBD1 aligns across 10 bases. The CDR3 has 14 residues. Germline values: CDR1 PRHDT, CDR2 FYEKMQ (reference sequence). The junction had 10 bases not matched to a gene; V was cut back by 7 bases and J by 8 bases. Together with reference TRBV13 and TRBJ1-2, the CDR3 gives the full variable domain: AAGVIQSPRHLIKEKRETATLKCYPIPRHDTVYWYQQGPGQDPQFLISFYEKMQSDKGSIPDRFSAQQFSDYHSELNMSSLELGDSALYFCASTPGQGLEGYTFGSGTRLTVV.